Each of the 13 T cell receptor beta chains below was sequenced from the same sample in a study of control samples from healthy donors and cancer patients. The protocol was immunoSEQ multiplex PCR, while the TCRdb copy is restricted to in-frame clones and leaves out a portion. The sample contains around 170,000 clones, 85% to 90% of which appear only once. The sequenced sample was blood. The source is a woman aged 25 to 45 in good health.

This sequence joins TRBV6-2 or TRBV6-3 and TRBJ1-4, with unresolved D. The V end lost 5 bases, the J end lost 8 bases, and 9 bases lay between the germline ends. The germline gives CDR1 MNHEY, CDR2 SVGEGT. This CDR3 has 12 residues. CDR3: CASSKSGEKLFF. The CDR3 region has the DNA TGTGCCAGCAGTAAATCGGGGGAAAAACTGTTTTTT.

V and J are TRBV6-7 and TRBJ2-7; TRBD1 aligns across 9 bases. TRBV6-7 is an open reading frame whose function is uncertain. V lost 3 bases to trimming and J lost 1 base; unmatched junction nucleotides: 10. This CDR3 has 17 amino acids. The CDR3 here is CASSYYPGTGSSYEQYV. The DNA of the CDR3 is TGTGCCAGCAGTTATTATCCCGGGACAGGGAGTTCCTACGAGCAGTACGTC.

The chain links TRBV5-4 to TRBJ2-1; 9 nucleotides match TRBD1. From germline, CDR1 is SGHNT and CDR2 YYREEE (reference sequence). Germline trimming cut 4 bases from V and 7 bases from J; bases unmatched to any gene: 9. The CDR3 runs 15 residues. CDR3 coding DNA: TGTGCCAGCAGCCCCAAAGGGGGACAGGGAAATGAGCAGTTCTTC. This encodes CASSPKGGQGNEQFF.

The CDR3 nucleotides are TGCGCCAGCAGCCTCGGGCCGGGAGGTTACAATGAGCAGTTCTTC. Protein: CASSLGPGGYNEQFF. The V and J genes are TRBV5-1 and TRBJ2-1; TRBD2 aligns across 7 bases. The V gene end was trimmed by 4 bases and the J gene end by 4 bases; junction bases not matched to a gene: 8. The CDR3 covers 15 residues. CDR1 and CDR2 (germline): SGHRS, YFSETQ.

The chain joins TRBV30 to TRBJ2-5, with D uncertain. Trimming removed 0 bases from V and 4 bases from J, with 9 bases in between. The germline gives CDR1 GTSNPN, CDR2 SVGIG (reference sequence). This CDR3 comprises 13 residues. Here the CDR3 DNA reads TGTGCCTGGAGTGTACGGATTAGAGAGACCCAGTACTTC. Its protein product is CAWSVRIRETQYF.

The CDR3 region has the DNA TGTGCCACCAGGGGGGGGGCTAATGAAAAACTGTTTTTT. Amino acids: CATRGGANEKLFF. The J gene is TRBJ1-4, the V gene TRBV12-3 or TRBV12-4, with TRBD1 matching over 7 bases. The V segment lost 10 bases and the J segment 3 bases; nucleotides outside the gene matches: 5. This CDR3 contains 13 residues.

The chain recombines TRBV19 with TRBJ1-1; perhaps TRBD1 as D (5 bases). There are 17 residues in the CDR3. The germline gives CDR1 LNHDA, CDR2 SQIVND (reference sequence). Trimming removed 1 base from V and 0 bases from J, with 15 bases in between. CDR3 region: CASSIGSGGAMNTEAFF. As DNA, the CDR3 is TGTGCCAGTAGTATAGGGTCTGGAGGGGCAATGAACACTGAAGCTTTCTTT.

This clone was seen a few times. V usage is TRBV3-1 (or the pseudogene TRBV3-2) and J usage is TRBJ1-2, with TRBD1 as a possible D gene (5 bases). Per germline, CDR1 LGHDT and CDR2 YNNKEL (reference sequence). V lost 2 bases, J lost 5 bases, and 12 bases lay in between. CDR3 length equals 14 residues. The CDR3 loop is CASSQRRQIYGYTF. DNA of the CDR3: TGTGCCAGCAGCCAACGACGACAGATTTATGGCTACACCTTC.

The chain combines TRBV30 with TRBJ1-1, with 9 bases lining up with TRBD1. Looked up from germline, CDR1 is GTSNPN and CDR2 is SVGIG (reference sequence). CDR3 length equals 12 residues. V lost 8 bases, J lost 2 bases, and 3 bases stayed unmatched. CDR3 DNA sequence: TGTGCCGGACAGGGGAAAAACACTGAAGCTTTCTTT. The encoded protein is CAGQGKNTEAFF.

V usage is TRBV19 and J usage is TRBJ2-3; 10 nucleotides line up with TRBD2. CDR3 size: 15 residues. CDR1 is LNHDA, CDR2 SQIVND, per germline (reference sequence). V dropped 3 bases and J dropped 4; count of bases not matched to a gene: 4. The DNA for the CDR3 is TGTGCCAGTAGTATCTCAAGCGGGAGGGCAGATACGCAGTATTTT. It yields the protein CASSISSGRADTQYF. Full variable domain (rest looked up from reference TRBV19 and TRBJ2-3): DGGITQSPKYLFRKEGQNVTLSCEQNLNHDAMYWYRQDPGQGLRLIYYSQIVNDFQKGDIAEGYSVSREKKESFPLTVTSAQKNPTAFYLCASSISSGRADTQYFGPGTRLTVL.

The V and J genes are TRBV5-8 and TRBJ2-3, with TRBD2 matching 7 bases. The CDR3 runs 15 residues. V shed 7 bases, J shed 1 base, and the junction held 9 bases outside the gene matches. The germline V gene encodes CDR1 SGHTS and CDR2 YDEGEE. In nucleotides, the CDR3 is TGTGCCAGCCCTACCGGGACTACCGGCACAGATACGCAGTATTTT. The encoded protein is CASPTGTTGTDTQYF.

V gene TRBV9 combines with J gene TRBJ2-1; D possibly corresponds to TRBD2 (6 bases). Trimming cost V 0 bases and J 10 bases, with 11 bases left between them. This CDR3 spans 13 amino acids. Per the germline V gene, CDR1 is SGDLS and CDR2 is YYNGEE. The CDR3 coding sequence is TGTGCCAGCAGCGTAGTTAGCGGCGCCGAGCAGTTCTTC. The encoded protein is CASSVVSGAEQFF.

The V call is TRBV6-6, the J call TRBJ1-3; D is unclear. The CDR3 spans 12 residues. Trimming stripped 10 bases from V and 3 bases from J, with 10 bases between. Germline lookup yields CDR1 MNHNY and CDR2 SVGAGI (reference sequence). CDR3 DNA: TGTGCCACCACCAACAGTGGAAACACCATATATTTT. It is translated as CATTNSGNTIYF.